The present TCR beta chain was sequenced within a study of OX40 agonist ivuxolimab in advanced cancers. Notes on the study in general: Normalized expansion of T-cell clones was also low for some nonresponders. Fewer expanded clones were found on average in CD4+ than in CD8+ T cells.

Remarks on this clone: Its antigen is undetermined.

TCRdb's copy holds only in-frame clones and misses some; the assay was immunoSEQ multiplex PCR. This table has about 80,000 clones, around 85% appearing once. Germline V lookup: CDR1 SQVTM, CDR2 ANQGSEA. Trimming cost V 3 bases and J 4 bases; bases outside gene matches: 8. This CDR3 spans 15 amino acids. This clonotype was sampled from an adult with an advanced solid tumor such as melanoma, head and neck, liver or kidney cancer. Sequenced here: CD4+ or CD8+ T cells sorted from blood, sampled in a trial of the OX40 agonist ivuxolimab. The gene calls are TRBV29-1 and TRBJ2-5, with TRBD2 matching 10 bases. The CDR3 region has the DNA TGCAGCGTTGAGATAGCGGGAGGACTTGGAGAGACCCAGTACTTC. Translating it yields CSVEIAGGLGETQYF.